The sequence of this TCR beta chain was determined in a study of response to subunit inactivated influenza vaccine (dated by TCRdb to between 2017 and 2018). With regard to the full study: Deep quantitative profiling of the T cell receptor repertoire was used in the study to follow responses to a trivalent subunit inactivated influenza vaccine.

From its cysteine to its phenylalanine, the CDR3 spans 13 amino acids. Only CDR3 DNA is held: 39 bases, read in frame from base 1. V is trimmed back by 6 bases and J by 7 bases, and the junction contains 7 bases that no gene match accounts for. The investigation overall reported the following: According to the authors, only a limited number of new T cells may be recruited by each seasonal influenza vaccination.

The library was produced with RT-PCR. Sequencing took place on an Illumina HiSeq 2500. TCRdb reprocessed the public reads (quality trimming at Q25 with fastp, clone calling with MiXCR) and kept in-frame beta chains. Duplicate CDR3 protein sequences are folded into a single record with the most common DNA and genes. Counted in this sample were 150,000 to 200,000 distinct CDR3 sequences; roughly 12% of them appeared once. The ten top clones hold about 29% of the sample. This clonotype was detected only a few times. The target of this receptor is not known. Base qualities are missing; no much larger clone stands one base away. These data were also filed under a second study, of T cells expressing NK-cell markers. The second paper further reports: TCR beta cDNA libraries were prepared using 5'RACE template switching, which introduced a universal primer site and unique molecular identifiers. TCR beta-chain repertoires were profiled in sorted CD3+CD56+NKG2C+, CD3+CD56+NKG2C- and CD3+CD56-NKG2C+ T-cell subsets from fewer than 10 donors. Among the eight sequenced donors, seven were HCMV-seropositive and one was HCMV-seronegative. To restrict sorting to alphabetaTCR-expressing T cells, an anti-gammadeltaTCR antibody was added in several experiments. For roughly 6 donors, the dominant CD3+CD56+NKG2C+ clonotypes were among the top 10 CD8+ clonotypes and accounted for about 1.0-7.0% of CD8+ T cells. Those dominant clonotypes were again the most abundant among CD3+CD56-NKG2C+ cells in a handful of donors, at 28.3-60.1%. Whether the expanded NKG2C-expressing T cell clones were specific for HCMV antigens remained unclear. The study sequenced eight donors, all healthy volunteers chosen at random: three men and five women. HCMV serostatus was determined by detecting HCMV-specific IgG in serum with a commercial ELISA kit. Peripheral blood mononuclear cells were isolated from blood by Ficoll density gradient centrifugation. CD4+ and CD8+ T cells were isolated from PBMC by magnetic immunoseparation with Miltenyi isolation kits. Synthesis of cDNA was primed from the TCR beta constant segment and was followed by two consecutive PCR amplification steps. Libraries were sequenced as 2 x 150 bp reads on Illumina HiSeq 2000/2500, MiSeq or NextSeq. MIGEC handled demultiplexing of the reads and grouping by UMI, while MiTCR was used to assemble and quantify clonotypes. To exclude erroneous sequences, any TCR cDNA sequence not supported by at least two reads was discarded. The tcR package was used for downstream repertoire analysis, with clonotypes matched between fractions based on CDR3 nucleotide sequence plus V segment. VDJmatch was used to annotate antigen specificity against VDJdb, with one amino acid substitution allowed in CDR3.

The sequence came from a middle-aged man who received an inactivated influenza vaccine. Donor details come from another sample of the same person, matched by shared clones. The specimen comprised CD8+ T cells sorted from PBMCs, sampled approximately 13 days after vaccination. The sequence links TRBV12-3 or TRBV12-4 to TRBJ2-3, and TRBD2 matches 7 of the central bases. The CDR3 region: CASSRTSYNTQYF. The DNA sequence is as follows: TGTGCCAGCAGCCGGACTAGTTACAATACGCAGTATTTT.